One sample yielded the 25 T cell receptor beta chains listed below, sequenced in a study of neoadjuvant nivolumab and ipilimumab in lung cancer. Produced via immunoSEQ multiplex PCR; TCRdb's table is partial and in-frame only. The table includes some 37,000 clones, roughly nine tenths detected once. Source: peripheral blood, taken before neoadjuvant nivolumab, alone or with ipilimumab. These receptors were collected from an adult with non-small cell lung cancer.

The chain links TRBV5-1 to TRBJ2-2; 9 bases align to TRBD1. Germline V gene sequence: CDR1 SGHRS, CDR2 YFSETQ. The CDR3 runs to 17 residues. The V segment lost 3 bases and the J segment 0 bases; nucleotides outside the gene matches: 6. The CDR3 DNA follows: TGCGCCAGCAGCTACACAGGGGGCCCAACGAACACCGGGGAGCTGTTTTTT. It encodes CASSYTGGPTNTGELFF.

This clone was picked up one time. The CDR3 sequence is CASSPYPDRGDGYTF. DNA of the CDR3: TGTGCCAGCTCACCCTACCCCGACAGGGGTGATGGCTACACCTTC. The rearrangement links TRBV18 to TRBJ1-2; 8 bases are a match to TRBD1. V was pared by 3 bases and J by 6 bases, with 9 bases of the junction left unmatched. The germline gives CDR1 KGHSH, CDR2 LQKENI. The CDR3 covers 15 residues.

The CDR3 is CASSVGPPYEQYF. For the CDR3, the DNA is TGTGCCAGCAGCGTAGGGCCCCCCTACGAGCAGTACTTC. V and J are TRBV9 and TRBJ2-7; D not resolved. This CDR3 is 13 amino acids long. Trimming shortened V by 0 bases and J by 2 bases, and 6 bases separated the two germline ends. Germline CDR1 reads SGDLS; CDR2 reads YYNGEE.

The genes are TRBV2 and TRBJ2-7; possibly TRBD2 for D (6 bases). The germline CDR1 and CDR2 sequences are SNHLY and FYNNEI. The CDR3 length is 11 residues. V was pared by 7 bases and J by 12 bases, with 16 bases between. CDR3 loop: CASTNDGGLYF. CDR3 in DNA: TGTGCCAGCACTAATGACGGGGGACTGTACTTC.

The J gene is TRBJ2-7, the V gene TRBV11-3, with 8 positions matching TRBD1. The CDR3 has 15 amino acids. J lost 1 base, V lost 5 bases, and 7 bases had no gene match. From germline, CDR1 is SGHNT and CDR2 YENEEA. The CDR3 coding sequence is TGTGCCAGCAGCCCGGGGACAGGACCGTCCTACGAGCAGTACTTC. Its protein is CASSPGTGPSYEQYF.

The chain has TRBV11-2 and TRBJ2-5; 7 bases agree with TRBD2. Germline values: CDR1 SGHAT, CDR2 FQNNGV. V trimming: 3 bases; J trimming: 4 bases; junction bases outside the gene matches: 5. This CDR3 contains 14 residues. CDR3: CASSFSGYGETQYF. The CDR3 DNA reads as TGTGCCAGCAGCTTTAGCGGGTACGGAGAGACCCAGTACTTC.

The V call is TRBV5-4, the J call TRBJ2-3; 8 nucleotides agree with TRBD1. Germline V CDR1 and CDR2: SGHNT, YYREEE (reference sequence). V trimming: 5 bases; J trimming: 4 bases; junction bases outside the gene matches: 9. CDR3 size: 15 residues. The CDR3 reads CASRHPDRDADTQYF. The CDR3 region has the DNA TGTGCCAGCAGACACCCGGACAGGGACGCAGATACGCAGTATTTT.

The chain recombines TRBV4-3 with TRBJ2-3, with 11 positions matching TRBD2. V dropped 1 base and J dropped 5; count of bases not matched to a gene: 8. The CDR3 contains 17 residues. Germline V gene data show CDR1 as LGHNA and CDR2 as YSLEER. The CDR3 DNA sequence: TGCGCCAGCAGCCAAGGATATAGCGGGAGGGCCGGAGATACGCAGTATTTT. Translated: CASSQGYSGRAGDTQYF.

The rearrangement uses TRBV6-5 and TRBJ1-5; D is perhaps TRBD1 (5 bases). The CDR3 extends over 13 amino acids. Germline V gene data show CDR1 as MNHEY and CDR2 as SVGAGI. V was pared by 4 bases and J by 7 bases, with 11 bases between. The CDR3 sequence is CASSFQGGQPQHF. The CDR3, as DNA: TGTGCCAGCAGTTTTCAGGGAGGACAGCCCCAGCATTTT.

This clone showed up just once. The genes are TRBV5-1 and TRBJ2-3; tentative D call: TRBD2 (6 bases). Trimming removed 0 bases from V and 0 bases from J, with 8 bases in between. CDR1 is SGHRS and CDR2 is YFSETQ in the germline V gene. The CDR3 covers 15 residues. CDR3 amino acids: CASSLAGVSTDTQYF. The CDR3 nucleotides read TGCGCCAGCAGCTTGGCGGGGGTAAGCACAGATACGCAGTATTTT.

The chain joins TRBV18 to TRBJ2-7, with D unclear. This CDR3 has 15 residues. V was trimmed by 4 bases and J by 0 bases, leaving 13 bases between them. Per germline, CDR1 KGHSH and CDR2 LQKENI. CDR3 sequence reads: CASSRQSGTSYEQYF. The CDR3 DNA reads as TGTGCCAGCTCACGCCAGAGTGGAACCTCCTACGAGCAGTACTTC.

The chain carries TRBV6-5 and TRBJ2-5; D is perhaps TRBD2 (5 bases). Between the trimmed V and J ends, which lost 4 bases and 1 base, there was a span of 10 bases. CDR3 length: 14 amino acids. The germline gives CDR1 MNHEY, CDR2 SVGAGI. The CDR3: CASSSDGVQETQYF. CDR3 nucleotide sequence: TGTGCCAGCAGTTCCGACGGGGTCCAAGAGACCCAGTACTTC.

The chain recombines TRBV7-9 with TRBJ2-7, with TRBD2 matching 10 bases. There are 17 residues in the CDR3. The germline V gene encodes CDR1 SEHNR and CDR2 FQNEAQ (reference sequence). Trimming at V came to 2 bases and at J to 6 bases, leaving 13 bases not matched to a gene. CDR3 nucleotide sequence: TGTGCCAGCAGCTTACCTAGCGGGAGTATGGATTTCGGCGAGCAGTACTTC. Its translation: CASSLPSGSMDFGEQYF. The entire variable domain, with the rest obtained from reference TRBV7-9 and TRBJ2-7, is as follows: DTGVSQNPRHKITKRGQNVTFRCDPISEHNRLYWYRQTLGQGPEFLTYFQNEAQLEKSRLLSDRFSAERPKGSFSTLEIQRTEQGDSAMYLCASSLPSGSMDFGEQYFGPGTRLTVT.

The rearrangement links TRBV6-6 to TRBJ1-2, with TRBD1 identical over 10 bases. This CDR3 region has 14 residues. CDR1 MNHNY and CDR2 SVGAGI come from the germline V gene (reference sequence). V shed 6 bases, J shed 8 bases, and the junction held 9 bases outside the gene matches. The CDR3: CASSQDRGLSGYTF. CDR3 coding DNA: TGTGCCAGCAGCCAAGACAGGGGGCTAAGCGGCTACACCTTC.

The V gene is TRBV6-6, the J gene TRBJ2-7; D may be TRBD2 (5 bases). Germline V gene lookup returns CDR1 MNHNY and CDR2 SVGAGI (reference sequence). CDR3 size: 13 residues. V was cut by 2 bases and J by 4 bases, with 9 bases left in between. The CDR3: CASSYEGGYEQYF. The CDR3 DNA reads TGTGCCAGCAGTTACGAGGGCGGTTACGAGCAGTACTTC.

The chain joins TRBV14 to TRBJ1-1, with D maybe TRBD1 (6 bases). CDR3 length: 15 amino acids. V was cut by 3 bases and J by 0 bases, with 11 bases left in between. The V gene's germline CDR1 is SGHDN and CDR2 FVKESK. CDR3 residues: CASSQGGALNTEAFF. The CDR3 coding sequence is TGTGCCAGCAGCCAGGGGGGGGCCCTGAACACTGAAGCTTTCTTT.

V and J are TRBV5-4 and TRBJ1-4; D may be TRBD1 (6 bases). Trimming left V 4 bases short and J 0 bases short, with 10 bases between. Looked up from germline, CDR1 is SGHNT and CDR2 is YYREEE (reference sequence). The CDR3 has 15 amino acids. The CDR3 here is CASSVQGATNEKLFF. Here the CDR3 DNA reads TGTGCCAGCAGCGTACAGGGAGCAACTAATGAAAAACTGTTTTTT.

The chain employs TRBV30 and TRBJ2-1; 12 bases are shared with TRBD2. The V and J ends lost 7 bases and 12 bases, in that order; junction bases with no gene match: 13. This CDR3 is built from 14 residues. Germline V gene data show CDR1 as GTSNPN and CDR2 as SVGIG (reference sequence). DNA of the CDR3: TGTGCCTACCAAAGGACTAGCGGGATTGAGGGGCAGTTCTTC. This translates into CAYQRTSGIEGQFF.

V gene TRBV7-2 combines with J gene TRBJ2-7; perhaps TRBD1 as D (5 bases). V lost 3 bases and J lost 3, with 12 bases in between. Per the germline V gene, CDR1 is SGHTA and CDR2 is FQGNSA. The length of the CDR3 is 14 residues. For the CDR3, the DNA is TGTGCCAGCAGCTTTAAGCAGGGTAGCTACGAGCAGTACTTC. Translation gives CASSFKQGSYEQYF.

The V gene is TRBV7-2, the J gene TRBJ2-3, with 8 bases that match TRBD2. The CDR3 covers 19 residues. Germline V lookup: CDR1 SGHTA, CDR2 FQGNSA. V lost 0 bases, J lost 4 bases, and 15 bases stayed unmatched. CDR3 in amino acids: CASSLAVAQQGLGPDTQYF. CDR3 DNA sequence: TGTGCCAGCAGCTTAGCGGTTGCGCAACAGGGACTAGGGCCAGATACGCAGTATTTT.

The V gene is TRBV7-7, the J gene TRBJ2-5; D might be TRBD2 (6 bases). The germline V gene has CDR1 SSHAT and CDR2 FNYEAQ (reference sequence). The CDR3 contains 15 residues. Trimming took 4 bases from V and 7 from J, leaving 19 bases between them. The DNA of the CDR3 is TGTGCCAGCAGCTCGGGGAGTGGGAGGTCTGGGACCCAGTACTTC. Translation: CASSSGSGRSGTQYF.

The rearrangement uses TRBV7-9 and TRBJ2-5; TRBD2 matches 8 bases. Trimming removed 6 bases from V and 5 bases from J; junction bases left unmatched: 11. Germline CDR1 and CDR2: SEHNR and FQNEAQ (reference sequence). This CDR3 region has 15 residues. CDR3 coding DNA: TGTGCCAGCAGTAGTCCGGGACTAGGAGTTGAGACCCAGTACTTC. It specifies CASSSPGLGVETQYF.

This chain links TRBV7-2 with TRBJ2-1; D call uncertain. From germline, CDR1 is SGHTA and CDR2 FQGNSA. V was clipped by 2 bases and J by 5 bases, with 10 bases between them. The CDR3 runs to 14 residues. The CDR3 reads CASSLWQSNNEQFF. CDR3 DNA: TGTGCCAGCAGCTTATGGCAGAGTAACAATGAGCAGTTCTTC.

The chain has TRBV7-9 and TRBJ1-2; D gene unclear. V was cut by 0 bases and J by 4 bases, with 6 bases left in between. The CDR3 sequence is 13 residues long. Germline CDR1 and CDR2: SEHNR and FQNEAQ (reference sequence). CDR3 in amino acids: CASSLAGVYGYTF. DNA for the CDR3: TGTGCCAGCAGCTTAGCAGGCGTCTATGGCTACACCTTC.

A remark on this clone: The junction shows a germline mismatch at one end, possibly a read error. CDR3 in amino acids: CASSLLAGSQEAQYF. The DNA for the CDR3 is TGTGCCAGCAGCTTACTAGCGGGATCCCAAGAGGCCCAGTACTTC. The V call is TRBV7-9, the J call TRBJ2-5; 9 nucleotides line up with TRBD2. Germline V gene data show CDR1 as SEHNR and CDR2 as FQNEAQ (reference sequence). The CDR3 has 15 amino acids.